This T cell receptor (beta chain) was identified in a study of human T cells and chemical hapten exposure. General study points: Positive correlation was observed between PT1 expanded TCR counts and patch test score.

Per germline, CDR1 LGHNA and CDR2 YSLEER. The CDR3 has 15 residues. V lost 0 bases and J lost 3, with 8 bases in between. With respect to this clonotype: The antigen remains unidentified.

Study processing details: Counts of TCRs in each sample centred on a median of 95,638 and extended from around 25,000 to 690,000. TCRdb itself ran the RACE reads through MiXCR, one entry per CDR3 protein. The V and J calls and clone size come from TCRdb's table, not from the authors' own analysis. Here the sample spans about 270,000 distinct CDR3 sequences, roughly 8% being singletons. Noted time point: pre-sensitization, week 0. As to treatment: therapeutic diphenylcyclopropenone sensitization with weekly scalp DPC. The V call is TRBV4-3, the J call TRBJ1-4; the D is unclear. The sample consisted of whole blood, taken in connection with sensitization to the hapten diphenylcyclopropenone (DPC). The TCR originated in a man between 18 and 29 years old with alopecia areata. Some clones in this sample may be carry-over from other donors' samples. This CDR3 is CASSQDRGANEKLFF. In DNA, the CDR3 is TGCGCCAGCAGCCAAGACCGGGGAGCTAATGAAAAACTGTTTTTT.